Listed below are T cell receptor beta chains from one sample, sequenced in a study of blood T cell repertoires in COVID-19. Produced via immunoSEQ multiplex PCR; TCRdb's table is partial and in-frame only. The table records over 250,000 clones, over 75% of them present only once. The sequenced sample was PBMCs or T cells enriched from blood (not recorded which). The receptor set was obtained from a woman aged 25 to 39 who had recovered from COVID-19. Both conserved end residues are part of each CDR3. A D gene is named only where the DNA matches it firmly.

V	D	J	CDR3
TRBV30	.	TRBJ1-5	CAWSVGDSSNQPQHF
TRBV19	.	TRBJ2-7	CASSISGSGYEQYF
TRBV19	TRBD2	TRBJ2-1	CASSMVLAGGLNEQFF
TRBV3-1/TRBV3-2	.	TRBJ2-1	CASSQQIYNEQFF
TRBV7-2	.	TRBJ2-1	CASSFDRSNEQFF
TRBV6-4	.	TRBJ1-1	CASSARGDTEAFF
TRBV5-1	TRBD2	TRBJ2-3	CASSPTSGGGTDTQYF
TRBV15	TRBD1	TRBJ1-5	CATSRAGTGGNQPQHF
TRBV10-1	TRBD2	TRBJ2-3	CASSDPRAGVTDTQYF
TRBV27	.	TRBJ1-3	CASSPDSSWRGNTIYF
TRBV14	.	TRBJ2-7	CASSQDVRSANYVYEQYF
TRBV5-6	TRBD1	TRBJ1-1	CASSPQGANVEAFF
TRBV24-1	.	TRBJ2-4	CATSDPRDLKNIQYF
TRBV5-1	TRBD2	TRBJ2-5	CASRLAGEQETQYF
TRBV5-1	.	TRBJ2-3	CASIQGPSTDTQYF
TRBV5-8	.	TRBJ1-4	CASSLVQANEKLFF
TRBV10-3	.	TRBJ1-1	CAISGGGPGYTEAFF
TRBV3-1/TRBV3-2	TRBD1	TRBJ1-1	CASSQAGEGQGAFF
TRBV28	.	TRBJ1-5	CASSLGTGQFQPQHF
TRBV7-2	TRBD1	TRBJ2-7	CASSFGQGREQYF
TRBV2	.	TRBJ2-3	CASSETGGPGGTQYF
TRBV15	TRBD1	TRBJ1-5	CATSRNRGLGNQPQHF
TRBV6-5	.	TRBJ1-6	CASSYSRGGDNSPLHF
TRBV27	.	TRBJ1-5	CASKKQGRDQPQHF
TRBV29-1	.	TRBJ1-2	CSVERAAGAFYGYTF
TRBV7-9	.	TRBJ1-2	CASSLAVFREYGYTF
TRBV7-3	.	TRBJ2-1	CASRRGTADEQFF
TRBV4-1	TRBD2	TRBJ2-3	CASSQAGLAGFTDTQYF
TRBV30	.	TRBJ2-4	CAWSPTAGYANF
TRBV4-2	TRBD2	TRBJ2-2	CASSQAGLAGGPGTGELFF
TRBV15	.	TRBJ1-3	CATLDRISGNTIYF
TRBV5-1	TRBD1	TRBJ2-7	CASSQDRANYEQYF
TRBV10-3	.	TRBJ1-1	CATRAGEVTEAFF
TRBV6-5	.	TRBJ2-3	CASTTRGLDTQYF
TRBV6-2/TRBV6-3	TRBD2	TRBJ2-3	CASSEARRGSTDTQYF
TRBV6-6	TRBD1	TRBJ1-5	CASSYGDRVRNQPQHF
TRBV28	.	TRBJ1-2	CASSLIDYGYTF
TRBV5-4	TRBD2	TRBJ2-3	CASSRGLAGAGDTQYF
TRBV2	.	TRBJ2-3	CASSTRPRDTQYF
TRBV14	.	TRBJ1-2	CASSQDVRGGYTF
TRBV27	.	TRBJ1-1	CASSLHGRITEAFF
TRBV28	.	TRBJ1-1	CASSDEWRTEAFF
TRBV19	.	TRBJ1-1	CASSSRTVNTEAFF
TRBV5-6	.	TRBJ1-5	CASSLAGRSRPQHF
TRBV29-1	.	TRBJ1-2	CSVLRQSDGYTF
TRBV2	TRBD1	TRBJ1-3	CASSVELDRRSSGNTIYF
TRBV7-6	TRBD1	TRBJ2-5	CASRYRDSVQETQYF
TRBV24-1	.	TRBJ2-7	CATSDGDPSGQYF
TRBV5-1	.	TRBJ1-5	CASSLMAGVGQPQHF
TRBV7-9	.	TRBJ1-2	CASSFRSYGYTF
TRBV4-1	TRBD2	TRBJ2-4	CASSQGAAGGNNKNIQYF
TRBV11-2	.	TRBJ1-1	CASSLVWAGEAFF
TRBV6-2/TRBV6-3	.	TRBJ2-7	CASSSFRGSDEQYF